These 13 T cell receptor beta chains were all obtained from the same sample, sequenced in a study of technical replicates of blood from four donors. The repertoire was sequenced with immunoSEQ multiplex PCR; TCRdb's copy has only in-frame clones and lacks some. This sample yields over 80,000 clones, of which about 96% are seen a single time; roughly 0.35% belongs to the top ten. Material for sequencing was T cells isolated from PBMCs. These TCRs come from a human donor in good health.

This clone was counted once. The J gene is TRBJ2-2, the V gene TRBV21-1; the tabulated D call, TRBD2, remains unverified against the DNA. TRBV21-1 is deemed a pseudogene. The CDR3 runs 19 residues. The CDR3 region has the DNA TGTGCCAGCAGCAACGCCCCAATGGTTAGCGGGATGGGGGCCGGGGAGCTGTTTTTT. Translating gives CASSNAPMVSGMGAGELFF.

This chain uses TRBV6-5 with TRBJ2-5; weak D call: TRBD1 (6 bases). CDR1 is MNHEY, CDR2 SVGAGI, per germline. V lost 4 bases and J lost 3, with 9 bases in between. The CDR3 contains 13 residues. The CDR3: CASSWSGEETQYF. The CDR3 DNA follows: TGTGCCAGCAGTTGGTCAGGGGAAGAGACCCAGTACTTC.

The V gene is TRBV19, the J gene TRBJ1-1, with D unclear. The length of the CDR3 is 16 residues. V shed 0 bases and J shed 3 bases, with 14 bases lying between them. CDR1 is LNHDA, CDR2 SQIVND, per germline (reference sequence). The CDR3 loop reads CASSIDLGGSDTEAFF. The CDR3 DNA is TGTGCCAGTAGTATAGATCTGGGAGGGTCGGACACTGAAGCTTTCTTT.

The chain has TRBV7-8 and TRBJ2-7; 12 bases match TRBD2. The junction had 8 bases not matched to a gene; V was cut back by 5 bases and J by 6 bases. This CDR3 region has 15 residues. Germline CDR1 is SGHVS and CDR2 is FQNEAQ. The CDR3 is CASSGALAGGPEQYF. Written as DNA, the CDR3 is TGTGCCAGCAGCGGGGCTCTAGCGGGAGGGCCCGAGCAGTACTTC.

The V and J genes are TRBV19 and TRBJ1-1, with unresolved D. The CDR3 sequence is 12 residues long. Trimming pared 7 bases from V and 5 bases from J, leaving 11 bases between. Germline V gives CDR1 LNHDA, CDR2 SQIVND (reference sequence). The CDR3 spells CASKIAETEAFF. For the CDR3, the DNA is TGTGCCAGTAAAATAGCGGAGACTGAAGCTTTCTTT.

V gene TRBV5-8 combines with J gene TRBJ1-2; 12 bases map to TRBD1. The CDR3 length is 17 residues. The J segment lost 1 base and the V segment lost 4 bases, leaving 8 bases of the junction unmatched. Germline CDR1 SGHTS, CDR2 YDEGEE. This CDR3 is CASSGGQGARFNYGYTF. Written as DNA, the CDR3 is TGTGCCAGCAGCGGGGGACAGGGGGCCAGATTTAACTATGGCTACACCTTC.

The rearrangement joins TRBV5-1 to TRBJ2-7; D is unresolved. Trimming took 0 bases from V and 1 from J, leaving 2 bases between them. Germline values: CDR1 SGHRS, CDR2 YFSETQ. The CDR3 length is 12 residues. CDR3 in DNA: TGCGCCAGCAGCTTGGCATCCTACGAGCAGTACTTC. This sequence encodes CASSLASYEQYF.

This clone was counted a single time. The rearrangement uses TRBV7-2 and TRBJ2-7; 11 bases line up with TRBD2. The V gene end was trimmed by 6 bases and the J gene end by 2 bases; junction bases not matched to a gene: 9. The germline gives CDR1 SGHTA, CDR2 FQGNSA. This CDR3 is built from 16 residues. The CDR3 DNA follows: TGTGCCAGCAGTCGCTCAATGACTAGCGGGGCCTACGAGCAGTACTTC. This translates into CASSRSMTSGAYEQYF.

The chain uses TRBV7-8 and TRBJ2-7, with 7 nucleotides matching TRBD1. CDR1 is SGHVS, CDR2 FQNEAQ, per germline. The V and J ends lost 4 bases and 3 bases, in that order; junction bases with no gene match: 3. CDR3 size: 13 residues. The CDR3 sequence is CASSSRTGYEQYF. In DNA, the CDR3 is TGTGCCAGCAGCTCAAGGACAGGCTACGAGCAGTACTTC.

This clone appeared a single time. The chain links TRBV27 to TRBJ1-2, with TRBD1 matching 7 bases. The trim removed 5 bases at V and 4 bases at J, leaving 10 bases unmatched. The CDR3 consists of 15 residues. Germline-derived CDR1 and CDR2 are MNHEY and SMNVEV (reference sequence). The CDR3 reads CASSLTGAPSYGYTF. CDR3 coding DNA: TGTGCCAGCAGTCTAACAGGGGCCCCTAGCTATGGCTACACCTTC.

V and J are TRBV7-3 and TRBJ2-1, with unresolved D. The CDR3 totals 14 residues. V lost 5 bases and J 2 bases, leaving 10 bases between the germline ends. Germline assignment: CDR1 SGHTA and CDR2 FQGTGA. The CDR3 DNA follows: TGTGCCAGCAGCACTGATGACACCTACAATGAGCAGTTCTTC. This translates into CASSTDDTYNEQFF.

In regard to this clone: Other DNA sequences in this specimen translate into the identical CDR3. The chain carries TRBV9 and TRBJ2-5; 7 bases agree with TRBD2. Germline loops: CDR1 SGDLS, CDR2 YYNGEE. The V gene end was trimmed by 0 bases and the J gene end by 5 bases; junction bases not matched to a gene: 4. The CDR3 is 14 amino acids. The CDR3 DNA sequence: TGTGCCAGCAGCGTAGAAGGAGCGGGGGAGACCCAGTACTTC. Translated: CASSVEGAGETQYF.

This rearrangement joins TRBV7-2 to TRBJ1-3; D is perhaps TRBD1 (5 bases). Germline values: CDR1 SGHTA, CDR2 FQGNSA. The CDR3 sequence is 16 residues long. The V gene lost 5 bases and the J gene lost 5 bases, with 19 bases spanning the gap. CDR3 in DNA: TGTGCCAGCAGCCAATTTTACCCAGGGCCGCGAAACACCATATATTTT. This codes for CASSQFYPGPRNTIYF.